The 32 T cell receptor beta chains given below trace back to one sample, sequenced in a study of T-cell memory formation after mild COVID-19. TCRdb itself ran the 5' RACE reads through MiXCR, one entry per CDR3 protein. The table shows approximately 400,000 distinct CDR3 sequences, with roughly 18% occurring only once. Material for sequencing was PBMCs or a T cell subset sorted from them (not recorded which). These TCRs come from a man younger than 30 who had mild COVID-19 (a few samples of this study predate the infection). Cell type and time point are not known.

CDR3 sequence: CASTPGLAGFNEQFF. CDR3 DNA: TGTGCCAGCACCCCCGGACTAGCGGGGTTCAATGAGCAGTTCTTC. The chain employs TRBV6-5 and TRBJ2-1, with 12 bases that match TRBD2. Germline V gene data show CDR1 as MNHEY and CDR2 as SVGAGI. Trimming at V came to 7 bases and at J to 6 bases, leaving 7 bases not matched to a gene. The CDR3 length is 15 residues.

In this sample, this clonotype turned up many times. The chain links TRBV5-1 to TRBJ2-3, with TRBD2 matching 7 bases. Germline CDR1 is SGHRS and CDR2 is YFSETQ. The CDR3 sequence is 14 residues long. V was pared by 7 bases and J by 3 bases, with 8 bases of the junction left unmatched. For the CDR3, the DNA is TGCGCCAGCGTCCTTGGCGGGGGAACAGATACGCAGTATTTT. This codes for CASVLGGGTDTQYF.

V usage is TRBV12-3 or TRBV12-4 and J usage is TRBJ1-1; no clear D gene. This CDR3 has 15 residues. V lost 5 bases and J 0 bases, leaving 13 bases between the germline ends. The CDR3 DNA is TGTGCCAGCAGTCGGGTAATTCCGGTGAACACTGAAGCTTTCTTT. Protein sequence: CASSRVIPVNTEAFF.

DNA of the CDR3: TGTGCCAGCAGTGAATTAGTCGGATTGTGGTCACCCCTCCACTTT. Protein sequence: CASSELVGLWSPLHF. V gene TRBV2 combines with J gene TRBJ1-6; D unclear. The germline V and J ends were trimmed by 2 bases and 10 bases, with 15 bases remaining between them. Germline V lookup: CDR1 SNHLY, CDR2 FYNNEI. This CDR3 is built from 15 residues.

V gene TRBV20-1 combines with J gene TRBJ2-7; perhaps D is TRBD1 or TRBD2 (7 bases each). From germline, CDR1 is DFQATT and CDR2 SNEGSKA (reference sequence). This CDR3 has 13 residues. V lost 2 bases and J lost 4, with 12 bases in between. The CDR3 DNA sequence: TGCAGTGCTAGAACCAGGGGGGGGTACGAGCAGTACTTC. It encodes CSARTRGGYEQYF.

V is TRBV12-3 or TRBV12-4 and J is TRBJ2-7; D unresolved. The CDR3 is 13 amino acids. Between the trimmed V and J ends, which lost 1 base and 6 bases, there was a span of 10 bases. The CDR3: CASSLVRIGEQYF. The CDR3 nucleotides read TGTGCCAGCAGTTTAGTCCGTATTGGCGAGCAGTACTTC.

The rearrangement uses TRBV6-5 and TRBJ2-7; D not resolved. Germline loops: CDR1 MNHEY, CDR2 SVGAGI. Trimming stripped 2 bases from V and 2 bases from J, with 7 bases between. This CDR3 is built from 13 residues. CDR3 protein: CASSYLPTYEQYF. In nucleotides, the CDR3 is TGTGCCAGCAGTTACCTACCTACCTACGAGCAGTACTTC.

The table lists this clonotype with a few counts. The V and J genes are TRBV12-5 and TRBJ2-1, with 7 bases aligning to TRBD2. Germline V gene lookup returns CDR1 LGHNT and CDR2 FRNRAP. The ends lost 0 bases at V and 0 bases at J; junction bases unmatched: 8. The CDR3 runs to 18 residues. The CDR3 coding sequence is TGTGCTAGTGGTTTGGTACCGGGCGGGGGAAGCTCCTACAATGAGCAGTTCTTC. It specifies CASGLVPGGGSSYNEQFF.

The J gene is TRBJ1-1, the V gene TRBV4-1, with D perhaps TRBD1 (6 bases). Germline V gives CDR1 MGHRA, CDR2 YSYEKL. The CDR3 sequence is 15 residues long. V lost 0 bases and J 4 bases, leaving 12 bases between the germline ends. The CDR3 reads CASSQEGTSSTEAFF. CDR3 DNA sequence: TGCGCCAGCAGCCAAGAAGGGACATCGAGCACTGAAGCTTTCTTT.

This rearrangement joins TRBV13 to TRBJ2-7; tentatively, D is TRBD2 (5 bases). The V end lost 2 bases, the J end lost 3 bases, and 11 bases lay between the germline ends. Germline V lookup: CDR1 PRHDT, CDR2 FYEKMQ (reference sequence). This CDR3 has 14 amino acids. The CDR3 DNA reads as TGTGCCAGCAGCTTAACCCGTCGGGGCTACGAGCAGTACTTC. Translation: CASSLTRRGYEQYF.

The chain combines TRBV12-3 or TRBV12-4 with TRBJ1-6; weak D call: TRBD1 (6 bases). Trimming removed 9 bases at V and 10 bases at J, with 16 bases between. The CDR3 is 13 amino acids. CDR3 DNA sequence: TGTGCCAGTCTGGGGGGGGCCGGATCACCCCTCCACTTT. Protein sequence: CASLGGAGSPLHF.

This chain connects TRBV7-6 to TRBJ1-6; 10 nucleotides align to TRBD1. V shed 5 bases and J 7 bases; nucleotides not matched to a gene: 14. CDR3 size: 18 residues. CDR1 and CDR2 (germline): SGHVS, FNYEAQ. The CDR3 spells CASSDRDRGPYGNSPLHF. The CDR3 nucleotides are TGTGCCAGCAGCGACCGGGACAGGGGTCCCTATGGCAATTCACCCCTCCACTTT.

This clonotype was counted many times. The CDR3 DNA sequence: TGCAGCGTCACCCACCCTGACAGGGGGGTAACAGATACGCAGTATTTT. It codes for CSVTHPDRGVTDTQYF. The chain is built from TRBV29-1 and TRBJ2-3; 9 bases agree with TRBD1. V shed 6 bases, J shed 3 bases, and the junction held 13 bases outside the gene matches. CDR1 SQVTM and CDR2 ANQGSEA come from the germline V gene. There are 16 residues in the CDR3.

This clonotype was found a few times. This sequence joins TRBV6-5 and TRBJ1-5, with D unclear. CDR3 length equals 13 residues. Germline CDR1 is MNHEY and CDR2 is SVGAGI. V lost 0 bases to trimming and J lost 6 bases, with 6 bases between them. DNA for the CDR3: TGTGCCAGCAGTTACTCGAGTGTTCAGCCCCAGCATTTT. It yields the protein CASSYSSVQPQHF.

The genes are TRBV5-6 and TRBJ2-5; D gene unclear. The germline V gene encodes CDR1 SGHDT and CDR2 YYEEEE. The CDR3 has 11 amino acids. V was cut by 4 bases and J by 3 bases, with 4 bases left in between. DNA of the CDR3: TGTGCCAGCAGCGACGAAGAGACCCAGTACTTC. Encoded protein: CASSDEETQYF.

The chain has TRBV19 and TRBJ2-1; D unresolved. Trimming took 7 bases from V and 0 from J, leaving 7 bases between them. Germline loops: CDR1 LNHDA, CDR2 SQIVND (reference sequence). The CDR3 is made up of 13 amino acids. CDR3 sequence: CASMESSYNEQFF. Written as DNA, the CDR3 is TGTGCCAGTATGGAGAGCTCCTACAATGAGCAGTTCTTC.

This clonotype occurred a few times. The V and J genes are TRBV5-5 and TRBJ2-2; possible D gene TRBD2, 5 bases. V was pared by 0 bases and J by 6 bases, with 12 bases between. Germline CDR1 and CDR2: SGHKS and YYEKEE (reference sequence). The CDR3 contains 15 residues. The CDR3 nucleotides are TGTGCCAGCAGCTTGGGGGGAAGCGGACCCGGGGAGCTGTTTTTT. Encoded protein: CASSLGGSGPGELFF. The variable domain in full, with the rest retrieved from reference TRBV5-5 and TRBJ2-2, is DAGVTQSPTHLIKTRGQQVTLRCSPISGHKSVSWYQQVLGQGPQFIFQYYEKEERGRGNFPDRFSARQFPNYSSELNVNALLLGDSALYLCASSLGGSGPGELFFGEGSRLTVL.

The chain employs TRBV3-1 and TRBJ1-2, with 9 bases identical to TRBD1. In germline, CDR1 is LGHDT, CDR2 YNNKEL (reference sequence). This CDR3 has 14 residues. V dropped 5 bases and J dropped 7; count of bases not matched to a gene: 8. CDR3 DNA: TGTGCCAGCAGCTTCTCGGACAGGGGTGGTGGCTACACCTTC. Translating gives CASSFSDRGGGYTF.

This clonotype occurred a few times. The V call is TRBV9, the J call TRBJ1-2, with a possible D match to TRBD1 (5 bases). Germline V lookup: CDR1 SGDLS, CDR2 YYNGEE. With 3 bases removed from V and 5 bases from J, the gap between germline ends came to 14 bases. The CDR3 has 14 residues. CDR3 region: CASSAGPLNYGYTF. The DNA of the CDR3 is TGTGCCAGCAGCGCAGGGCCCTTAAATTATGGCTACACCTTC.

This sequence joins TRBV5-1 and TRBJ2-1; 10 positions match TRBD1. J gave up 8 bases and V 3 bases, and 8 bases lay outside the gene matches. The CDR3 runs to 15 residues. Looked up from germline, CDR1 is SGHRS and CDR2 is YFSETQ. This CDR3 is CASSYGQGDFDEQFF. The CDR3 bases are TGCGCCAGCAGCTACGGACAGGGGGATTTCGATGAGCAGTTCTTC.

There are a few counts of this clonotype. This chain connects TRBV2 to TRBJ2-5; D is unresolved. Germline lookup yields CDR1 SNHLY and CDR2 FYNNEI. Trimming took off 6 bases at V and 7 bases at J, with 15 bases between the two ends. The CDR3 totals 13 residues. CDR3 bases: TGTGCCAGCAGAGCCGACGTCACTGGGACCCAGTACTTC. Translation gives CASRADVTGTQYF.

The chain employs TRBV27 and TRBJ2-7; D gene uncertain. V was trimmed by 2 bases and J by 2 bases, leaving 10 bases between them. The germline CDR1 and CDR2 sequences are MNHEY and SMNVEV (reference sequence). This CDR3 spans 14 amino acids. CDR3: CASSLGTPPYEQYF. CDR3 DNA sequence: TGTGCCAGCAGTTTAGGAACCCCTCCCTACGAGCAGTACTTC.

V usage is TRBV5-6 and J usage is TRBJ2-3, with 11 bases aligning to TRBD2. Germline-derived CDR1 and CDR2 are SGHDT and YYEEEE. The CDR3 runs 15 residues. Losses at the gene ends were 5 bases for V and 5 bases for J; bases not matched to a gene: 7. CDR3 loop: CASRYSGGAKDTQYF. The CDR3 nucleotides read TGTGCCAGCAGGTATAGCGGGGGGGCCAAAGATACGCAGTATTTT.

The chain has TRBV6-5 and TRBJ2-7; the D call may be TRBD1 or TRBD2 (6 bases each). V was pared by 10 bases and J by 4 bases, with 17 bases between. CDR3 length: 13 residues. The V gene's germline CDR1 is MNHEY and CDR2 SVGAGI. The DNA for the CDR3 is TGTGCCACCAATCGGCAAGGGGGGTACGAGCAGTACTTC. Translated, it gives CATNRQGGYEQYF.

This clonotype turned up a few times. CDR3 in DNA: TGTGCCAGCAGTGACGAGAGGAACACTGAAGCTTTCTTT. It codes for CASSDERNTEAFF. The rearrangement joins TRBV2 to TRBJ1-1; D is unclear. Looked up from germline, CDR1 is SNHLY and CDR2 is FYNNEI. The CDR3 runs to 13 residues. V lost 3 bases, J lost 1 base, and 6 bases lay in between.

This clonotype was detected a few times. The chain joins TRBV3-1 to TRBJ2-5; no reliable D call. This CDR3 spans 14 amino acids. The germline V gene has CDR1 LGHDT and CDR2 YNNKEL (reference sequence). Between the trimmed V and J ends, which lost 4 bases and 0 bases, there was a span of 9 bases. The CDR3 DNA sequence: TGTGCCAGCAGCCGTCCCAGCGACCAAGAGACCCAGTACTTC. Translated, it gives CASSRPSDQETQYF.

The CDR3 sequence: CASSLAPGGTDTQYF. The CDR3 DNA sequence: TGCGCCAGCAGCTTGGCCCCAGGGGGCACAGATACGCAGTATTTT. The rearrangement links TRBV5-1 to TRBJ2-3; D might be TRBD1 (6 bases). Trimming pared 0 bases from V and 1 base from J, leaving 9 bases between. The CDR3 covers 15 residues. Looked up from germline, CDR1 is SGHRS and CDR2 is YFSETQ.

The rearrangement uses TRBV7-8 and TRBJ1-2; D is unresolved. The CDR3 length is 14 residues. Germline values: CDR1 SGHVS, CDR2 FQNEAQ. V lost 5 bases and J lost 6, with 16 bases in between. The chain's CDR3 is CASSAPGIPDGYTF. CDR3 DNA sequence: TGTGCCAGCAGCGCCCCCGGGATTCCGGATGGCTACACCTTC.

The chain combines TRBV7-2 with TRBJ2-7; 7 bases match TRBD1. The germline V gene has CDR1 SGHTA and CDR2 FQGNSA. The CDR3 is made up of 14 amino acids. Trimming at V came to 2 bases and at J to 2 bases, leaving 3 bases not matched to a gene. As DNA, the CDR3 is TGTGCCAGCAGCTTACAGGGACAGACCTACGAGCAGTACTTC. Translation gives CASSLQGQTYEQYF. Combining the CDR3 with reference TRBV7-2 and TRBJ2-7 gives the whole variable domain GAGVSQSPSNKVTEKGKDVELRCDPISGHTALYWYRQSLGQGLEFLIYFQGNSAPDKSGLPSDRFSAERTGGSVSTLTIQRTQQEDSAVYLCASSLQGQTYEQYFGPGTRLTVT.

This clonotype was counted between two and nine times. V usage is TRBV18 and J usage is TRBJ2-7, with no clear D. Germline values: CDR1 KGHSH, CDR2 LQKENI. The V end was cut by 5 bases, the J end by 6 bases, with 8 bases between. The CDR3 is made up of 11 amino acids. The chain's CDR3 is CASSSSREQYF. In DNA, the CDR3 is TGTGCCAGCTCATCAAGTCGCGAGCAGTACTTC. Full variable domain (missing parts from reference TRBV18 and TRBJ2-7): NAGVMQNPRHLVRRRGQEARLRCSPMKGHSHVYWYRQLPEEGLKFMVYLQKENIIDESGMPKERFSAEFPKEGPSILRIQQVVRGDSAAYFCASSSSREQYFGPGTRLTVT.

V gene TRBV10-3 combines with J gene TRBJ1-6; a weak D match, TRBD1 (5 bases). Germline V lookup: CDR1 ENHRY, CDR2 SYGVKD. The ends were cut back, 3 bases at V and 2 bases at J, with 8 bases in the middle. The CDR3 sequence is 15 residues long. CDR3 region: CAISDQGPYNSPLHF. The CDR3 region has the DNA TGTGCCATCAGTGACCAGGGTCCCTATAATTCACCCCTCCACTTT.

V gene TRBV19 combines with J gene TRBJ1-5; TRBD1 might be the D (5 bases). The germline V and J ends were trimmed by 7 bases and 3 bases, with 16 bases remaining between them. Germline V gene sequence: CDR1 LNHDA, CDR2 SQIVND (reference sequence). The CDR3 length is 15 residues. CDR3 loop: CASKKVQVNNQPQHF. CDR3 in DNA: TGTGCCAGTAAGAAGGTACAGGTGAACAATCAGCCCCAGCATTTT. The full variable domain, in which reference TRBV19 and TRBJ1-5 provide the parts outside the CDR3, is DGGITQSPKYLFRKEGQNVTLSCEQNLNHDAMYWYRQDPGQGLRLIYYSQIVNDFQKGDIAEGYSVSREKKESFPLTVTSAQKNPTAFYLCASKKVQVNNQPQHFGDGTRLSIL.